This T cell receptor (beta chain) originates from a study of blood T cells in healthy people across ages. Alongside a J-beta primer mix, a sample-barcoded 5' primer served in a second PCR lasting about 7 to 11 cycles. Each cDNA molecule, via a template-switch adaptor with 12 random nucleotides, was tagged. TCRdb reanalysed the 5' RACE reads using MiXCR and keeps one entry per CDR3 protein. This table holds around 800,000 distinct CDR3 sequences, under 55% found once. The study, taken as a whole, reports: Donors of long life had a larger count of naive CD4+ cells and greater diversity than aged donors. Any changes in expanded clonotypes were possibly confounded, as donor CMV status remained unknown.

CDR3 length: 15 amino acids. From germline, CDR1 is MGHRA and CDR2 YSYEKL. With V trimmed by 5 bases and J by 9 bases, 12 bases remained unmatched. For this clonotype: Its antigen is unknown.

The sequenced material came from blood. The rearrangement uses TRBV4-1 and TRBJ2-1; 8 bases map to TRBD1. The sequence derives from a man aged 60 to 75 in good health. The CDR3 loop is CASSYDPQGGSEQFF. The DNA of the CDR3 is TGCGCCAGCAGCTACGACCCACAGGGGGGAAGTGAGCAGTTCTTC.